This TCR beta chain originates from a study of T cells in Graves' hyperthyroidism and ophthalmopathy. Of note for this clonotype: Its specificity is unknown.

TCR beta CDR3 regions were amplified from RNA. Researchers ran a first-round RT-PCR on the TCR CDR3 using the HTBI primer set. Each CDR3 protein is one row after TCRdb ran MiXCR on the multiplex PCR reads. The repertoire includes about 840,000 distinct CDR3 sequences, around 38% of them detected once, and approximately 10% sits in the top ten. Study-wide points: Ophthalmopathy was told apart from stable hyperthyroidism by a 13 V-J model. Most thyroid-expanded clonotypes above 0.001 were also found in blood. Onset of ophthalmopathy came a median around 7.1 months after the model predicted it.

Between the trimmed V and J ends, which lost 0 bases and 8 bases, there was a span of 10 bases. Germline V lookup: CDR1 LNHNV, CDR2 YYDKDF (reference sequence). The CDR3 runs to 13 residues. If no ophthalmopathy progression occurred within 18 months, Graves' hyperthyroidism was stable. The sample taken for sequencing was blood. The rearrangement joins TRBV15 to TRBJ1-2; perhaps TRBD1 as D (5 bases). This clonotype was sampled from a man aged 18 to 30 with Graves' hyperthyroidism. The CDR3 loop is CATSRDRKGGYTF. DNA of the CDR3: TGTGCCACCAGCAGAGATAGAAAGGGGGGCTACACCTTC.